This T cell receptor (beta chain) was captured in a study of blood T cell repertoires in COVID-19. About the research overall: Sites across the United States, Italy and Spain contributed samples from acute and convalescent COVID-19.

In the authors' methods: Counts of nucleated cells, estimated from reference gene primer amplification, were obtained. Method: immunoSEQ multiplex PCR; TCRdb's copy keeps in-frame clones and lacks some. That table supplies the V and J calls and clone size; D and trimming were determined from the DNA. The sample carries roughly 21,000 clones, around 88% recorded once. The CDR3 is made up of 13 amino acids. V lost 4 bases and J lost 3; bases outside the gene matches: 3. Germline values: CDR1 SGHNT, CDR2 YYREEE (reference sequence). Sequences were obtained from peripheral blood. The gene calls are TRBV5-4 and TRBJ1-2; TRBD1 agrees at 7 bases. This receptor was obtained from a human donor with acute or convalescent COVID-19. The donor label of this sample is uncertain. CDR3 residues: CASSVGQDYGYTF. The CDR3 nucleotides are TGTGCCAGCAGCGTTGGACAGGACTATGGCTACACCTTC.